One sample yielded the 20 T cell receptor beta chains listed below, sequenced in a study of T cells in Graves' hyperthyroidism and ophthalmopathy. It was RNA transcripts that yielded the amplified TCR beta CDR3 regions. First-round RT-PCR of the TCR CDR3 relied on the HTBI primer set. Via MiXCR, TCRdb re-called the multiplex PCR reads, giving one row per CDR3 protein. The table records 500,000 to 700,000 distinct CDR3 sequences, over 15% of them present only once. The sample comprised blood. Source of these receptors: a young woman with Graves' hyperthyroidism.

This clonotype was seen a few times. Here the CDR3 reads CASSYSDRVAKNIQYF. The CDR3 region has the DNA TGTGCCAGCAGTTACTCGGACCGGGTAGCCAAAAACATTCAGTACTTC. This chain joins TRBV6-5 and TRBJ2-4, with D unclear. Trimming pared 0 bases from V and 0 bases from J, leaving 9 bases between. Germline-derived CDR1 and CDR2 are MNHEY and SVGAGI. The length of the CDR3 is 16 residues.

The chain links TRBV4-3 to TRBJ1-1; 7 nucleotides match TRBD1. Looked up from germline, CDR1 is LGHNA and CDR2 is YSLEER. There are 13 residues in the CDR3. The ends lost 0 bases at V and 11 bases at J; junction bases unmatched: 6. The CDR3: CASSQEGRGRAFF. The DNA of the CDR3 is TGCGCCAGCAGCCAAGAAGGCAGGGGGAGGGCTTTCTTT.

This chain uses TRBV24-1 with TRBJ2-5; the D gene is possibly TRBD2 (6 bases). The CDR3 runs 16 residues. V lost 4 bases and J lost 5, with 19 bases in between. In germline, CDR1 is KGHDR, CDR2 SFDVKD. Written as DNA, the CDR3 is TGTGCCACCAGTGAGGGGGGATTCCCCAACGAGGAGACCCAGTACTTC. As protein: CATSEGGFPNEETQYF.

This clonotype was found many times. The rearrangement uses TRBV12-5 and TRBJ2-1, with D possibly TRBD2 on 6 matching bases. This CDR3 has 14 residues. V was shortened by 1 base and J by 5 bases, with 9 bases between the two germline ends. Germline V gene data show CDR1 as LGHNT and CDR2 as FRNRAP. The CDR3 DNA sequence: TGTGCTAGTGGTTTGGATAGCGGAAACAATGAGCAGTTCTTC. Its protein product is CASGLDSGNNEQFF.

The count of this clonotype is one. The chain joins TRBV27 to TRBJ1-2; 10 bases map to TRBD1. The junction had 4 bases not matched to a gene; V was cut back by 4 bases and J by 2 bases. The length of the CDR3 is 15 residues. Germline-derived CDR1 and CDR2 are MNHEY and SMNVEV (reference sequence). The CDR3 region has the DNA TGTGCCAGCAGTTCCGGGGACAGGGGCAACTATGGCTACACCTTC. It specifies CASSSGDRGNYGYTF.

This clonotype was observed a handful of times. The rearrangement uses TRBV10-3 and TRBJ1-5, with 9 bases lining up with TRBD1. Trimming at V came to 2 bases and at J to 0 bases, leaving 8 bases not matched to a gene. CDR1 is ENHRY and CDR2 is SYGVKD in the germline V gene. The CDR3 totals 18 residues. The CDR3 reads CAISEPIGTGISNQPQHF. Here the CDR3 DNA reads TGTGCCATCAGTGAGCCCATCGGGACAGGGATTAGCAATCAGCCCCAGCATTTT.

The chain recombines TRBV10-2 with TRBJ2-5; possible D gene TRBD2, 6 bases. Germline V gene sequence: CDR1 WSHSY, CDR2 SAAADI. Between the trimmed V and J ends, which lost 10 bases and 5 bases, there was a span of 20 bases. The CDR3 is 14 amino acids. Written as DNA, the CDR3 is TGCGCCACCCAATTACTTAGGGCGGGGGAGACCCAGTACTTC. It is translated as CATQLLRAGETQYF.

The sample holds many counts of this clonotype. J is TRBJ1-1 and V is TRBV12-3 or TRBV12-4; 8 bases align to TRBD1. After removal of 5 bases from V and 1 base from J, the junction contained 3 bases not matched to a gene. The CDR3 runs to 14 residues. The CDR3 nucleotides read TGTGCCAGCAGTCCTACAGGGGGGAACACTGAAGCTTTCTTT. This gives the protein CASSPTGGNTEAFF.

This clonotype was found a few times. The V and J genes are TRBV3-1 and TRBJ2-5; 10 positions match TRBD2. Trimming removed 0 bases from V and 3 bases from J; junction bases left unmatched: 7. Germline V gene data show CDR1 as LGHDT and CDR2 as YNNKEL (reference sequence). CDR3 length: 17 residues. The CDR3: CASSQDPQRGGKETQYF. In nucleotides, the CDR3 is TGTGCCAGCAGCCAAGATCCCCAGCGGGGGGGTAAAGAGACCCAGTACTTC.

In DNA, the CDR3 is TGTGCCAGCAGTAGGGACACCCTTCAAGAGACCCAGTACTTC. This codes for CASSRDTLQETQYF. This sequence joins TRBV7-9 and TRBJ2-5, with a possible D match to TRBD1 (6 bases). The CDR3 consists of 14 residues. Germline CDR1 and CDR2: SEHNR and FQNEAQ (reference sequence). Trimming shortened V by 6 bases and J by 2 bases, and 13 bases separated the two germline ends.

This clonotype was seen at least ten times. The chain carries TRBV7-2 and TRBJ2-3; 7 bases align to TRBD1. This CDR3 has 15 residues. Trimming at V came to 8 bases and at J to 4 bases, leaving 12 bases not matched to a gene. Looked up from germline, CDR1 is SGHTA and CDR2 is FQGNSA. The CDR3 DNA reads TGTGCCAGCGCAGCACGACAGGGAATGTCAGATACGCAGTATTTT. Protein: CASAARQGMSDTQYF.

This clonotype was detected ten times or more. The J gene is TRBJ2-1, the V gene TRBV2, with 8 bases matching TRBD2. V lost 3 bases and J lost 1; bases outside the gene matches: 8. CDR3 length equals 17 residues. Germline CDR1 reads SNHLY; CDR2 reads FYNNEI. The chain's CDR3 is CASSDGTSTWSYNEQFF. CDR3 bases: TGTGCCAGCAGTGATGGGACTAGTACATGGTCCTACAATGAGCAGTTCTTC.

The chain carries TRBV6-1 and TRBJ1-2, with 7 bases matching TRBD1. The J segment lost 4 bases and the V segment lost 10 bases, leaving 3 bases of the junction unmatched. The length of the CDR3 is 11 residues. CDR1 MNHNS and CDR2 SASEGT come from the germline V gene. This CDR3 is CATRDSYGYTF. The CDR3 nucleotides are TGTGCCACCAGGGACAGCTATGGCTACACCTTC.

The sample holds many counts of this clonotype. The chain uses TRBV2 and TRBJ1-2; D not certain. The germline V and J ends were trimmed by 2 bases and 4 bases, with 8 bases remaining between them. The CDR3 has 13 amino acids. Germline V gene lookup returns CDR1 SNHLY and CDR2 FYNNEI. The CDR3 region is CASSEQNSYGYTF. CDR3 nucleotides: TGTGCCAGCAGTGAACAGAACTCCTATGGCTACACCTTC.

In this sample, this clonotype turned up many times. The chain recombines TRBV20-1 with TRBJ1-2, with D perhaps matching TRBD1 (5 bases). Trimming took 8 bases from V and 0 from J, leaving 13 bases between them. Germline V gene data show CDR1 as DFQATT and CDR2 as SNEGSKA (reference sequence). This CDR3 contains 13 residues. The CDR3 region has the DNA TGCAGTTCCCGGGACGAAGCTAACTATGGCTACACCTTC. Its translation is CSSRDEANYGYTF.

The chain links TRBV15 to TRBJ2-1; 7 bases map to TRBD2. V gave up 0 bases and J gave up 9 bases; unmatched junction bases: 14. Germline CDR1 is LNHNV and CDR2 is YYDKDF (reference sequence). The CDR3 totals 17 residues. Here the CDR3 DNA reads TGTGCCACCAGCAGAGATTTACTAGCGAACCTCAGGCTTGAGCAGTTCTTC. Its translation: CATSRDLLANLRLEQFF. The complete variable domain, with remaining parts taken from reference TRBV15 and TRBJ2-1, reads DAMVIQNPRYQVTQFGKPVTLSCSQTLNHNVMYWYQQKSSQAPKLLFHYYDKDFNNEADTPDNFQSRRPNTSFCFLDIRSPGLGDTAMYLCATSRDLLANLRLEQFFGPGTRLTVL.

This clonotype has at least ten counts. The chain joins TRBV18 to TRBJ1-1, with D maybe TRBD1 (6 bases). The CDR3 totals 15 residues. The germline V and J ends were trimmed by 1 base and 6 bases, with 15 bases remaining between them. Germline-derived CDR1 and CDR2 are KGHSH and LQKENI. The CDR3 reads CASSPQGGSKAEAFF. CDR3 in DNA: TGTGCCAGCTCACCACAAGGGGGATCTAAAGCTGAAGCTTTCTTT.

This clonotype was found many times. The chain joins TRBV30 to TRBJ2-3, with 7 bases matching TRBD1. The germline CDR1 and CDR2 sequences are GTSNPN and SVGIG (reference sequence). The CDR3 is made up of 15 amino acids. After removal of 2 bases from V and 4 bases from J, the junction contained 9 bases not matched to a gene. This chain's CDR3 is CAWSRARGTADTQYF. The CDR3, as DNA: TGTGCCTGGAGTCGGGCGAGGGGGACAGCAGATACGCAGTATTTT. Complete variable domain (other parts from reference TRBV30 and TRBJ2-3): SQTIHQWPATLVQPVGSPLSLECTVEGTSNPNLYWYRQAAGRGLQLLFYSVGIGQISSEVPQNLSASRPQDRQFILSSKKLLLSDSGFYLCAWSRARGTADTQYFGPGTRLTVL.

This clonotype was recorded at least ten times. The chain joins TRBV28 to TRBJ1-5, with D possibly matching TRBD1 (5 bases). Trimming took off 10 bases at V and 6 bases at J, with 22 bases between the two ends. This CDR3 has 15 amino acids. Per the germline V gene, CDR1 is MDHEN and CDR2 is SYDVKM. The chain's CDR3 is CATEVTAPGGQPQHF. CDR3 DNA sequence: TGTGCCACCGAAGTGACAGCCCCGGGGGGTCAGCCCCAGCATTTT.

The J gene is TRBJ2-7, the V gene TRBV5-1, with 7 bases fitting TRBD2. This CDR3 comprises 15 residues. The germline V gene has CDR1 SGHRS and CDR2 YFSETQ. J was trimmed by 2 bases and V by 3 bases; bases with no gene match: 8. In nucleotides, the CDR3 is TGCGCCAGCAGCTCTGGGGGGGGGACTACCTACGAGCAGTACTTC. It codes for CASSSGGGTTYEQYF.